These 9 T cell receptor beta chains share one sample of origin, sequenced in a study of blood T cell repertoires in COVID-19. The table came from immunoSEQ multiplex PCR; TCRdb's copy has only in-frame clones and leaves some out. The sample has hundreds of thousands of clones; 70% to 90% are singletons. The sequenced material came from PBMCs or T cells enriched from blood (not recorded which). These receptors were taken from a woman between 55 and 75 years old who had recovered from COVID-19.

The chain combines TRBV2 with TRBJ1-1; D might be TRBD1 (6 bases). This CDR3 region has 16 residues. The V end was cut by 6 bases, the J end by 0 bases, with 17 bases between. Germline CDR1 and CDR2: SNHLY and FYNNEI. The CDR3 reads CASRPGTPNMNTEAFF. For the CDR3, the DNA is TGTGCCAGCAGACCCGGGACACCAAATATGAACACTGAAGCTTTCTTT.

The V call is TRBV10-1, the J call TRBJ2-3; D is unresolved. Germline V gene data show CDR1 as WNHNN and CDR2 as SYGVQD (reference sequence). CDR3 length equals 14 residues. V was cut by 0 bases and J by 4 bases, with 8 bases left in between. The CDR3 spells CASSESGVPDTQYF. The DNA for the CDR3 is TGCGCCAGCAGTGAGTCTGGAGTCCCAGATACGCAGTATTTT.

A single count supports this clone. J is TRBJ1-2 and V is TRBV11-2; D is perhaps TRBD1 (6 bases). This CDR3 spans 14 amino acids. Trimming left V 4 bases short and J 8 bases short, with 17 bases between. The germline gives CDR1 SGHAT, CDR2 FQNNGV. For the CDR3, the DNA is TGTGCCAGCAGCTGGGTCGCGAACAGGGCCGGCTACACCTTC. Amino acids: CASSWVANRAGYTF.

Written as DNA, the CDR3 is TGTGCCAGTAGGGACAGGGCTCAATACAATGAGCAGTTCTTC. It codes for CASRDRAQYNEQFF. The chain couples TRBV19 to TRBJ2-1; 8 bases are shared with TRBD1. Germline V lookup: CDR1 LNHDA, CDR2 SQIVND (reference sequence). The CDR3 has 14 residues. V shed 6 bases and J 4 bases; nucleotides not matched to a gene: 5. Variable domain in full (rest from reference TRBV19 and TRBJ2-1): DGGITQSPKYLFRKEGQNVTLSCEQNLNHDAMYWYRQDPGQGLRLIYYSQIVNDFQKGDIAEGYSVSREKKESFPLTVTSAQKNPTAFYLCASRDRAQYNEQFFGPGTRLTVL.

The rearrangement uses TRBV2 and TRBJ1-4, with TRBD1 matching 8 bases. J gave up 7 bases and V 6 bases, and 7 bases lay outside the gene matches. This CDR3 contains 14 residues. The V gene's germline CDR1 is SNHLY and CDR2 FYNNEI. The CDR3 DNA is TGTGCCAGCAGGGACAGGGTTGGAAGTGAAAAACTGTTTTTT. Amino acid sequence: CASRDRVGSEKLFF.

The V call is TRBV14, the J call TRBJ1-4; 7 bases are a match to TRBD1. The CDR3 consists of 14 residues. V shed 4 bases, J shed 8 bases, and the junction held 7 bases outside the gene matches. Germline V gene lookup returns CDR1 SGHDN and CDR2 FVKESK. CDR3 sequence (DNA): TGTGCCAGCAGCCTGGGACAGTTGTCGGAAAAACTGTTTTTT. Translation gives CASSLGQLSEKLFF.

The chain carries TRBV10-3 and TRBJ2-2, with 16 bases lining up with TRBD2. The trim removed 3 bases at V and 4 bases at J, leaving 11 bases unmatched. Germline-derived CDR1 and CDR2 are ENHRY and SYGVKD. The CDR3 covers 20 residues. The CDR3 DNA reads TGTGCCATCAGTGACCCCGGGACTAGCGGGGGGGCCGGAGGCACCGGGGAGCTGTTTTTT. Its protein product is CAISDPGTSGGAGGTGELFF.

This clone appeared a single time. V and J are TRBV24-1 and TRBJ2-3; tentatively, D is TRBD2 (6 bases). CDR3 size: 19 residues. Germline values: CDR1 KGHDR, CDR2 SFDVKD. V lost 4 bases, J lost 4 bases, and 26 bases lay in between. DNA for the CDR3: TGTGCCACCAGTGACGCCCTCGCCACTAGCACCGGAGAGGCAGATACGCAGTATTTT. It encodes CATSDALATSTGEADTQYF.

The V and J genes are TRBV30 and TRBJ1-6; TRBD1 might be the D (6 bases). V lost 0 bases and J lost 10, with 13 bases in between. This CDR3 has 14 amino acids. Germline CDR1 and CDR2: GTSNPN and SVGIG (reference sequence). CDR3 loop: CAWSVWGRESPLHF. The CDR3 coding sequence is TGTGCCTGGAGTGTATGGGGGCGAGAATCACCCCTCCACTTT.